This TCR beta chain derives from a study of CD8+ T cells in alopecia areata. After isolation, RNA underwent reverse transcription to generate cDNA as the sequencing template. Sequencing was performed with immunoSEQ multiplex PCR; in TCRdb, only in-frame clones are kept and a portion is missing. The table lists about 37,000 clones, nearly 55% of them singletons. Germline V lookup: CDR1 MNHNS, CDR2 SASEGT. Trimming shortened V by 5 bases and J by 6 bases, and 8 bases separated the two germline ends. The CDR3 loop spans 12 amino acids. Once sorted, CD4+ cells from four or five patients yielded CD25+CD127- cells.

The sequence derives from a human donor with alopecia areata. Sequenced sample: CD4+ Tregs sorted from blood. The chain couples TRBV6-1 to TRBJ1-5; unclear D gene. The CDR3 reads CASSKSVQPQHF. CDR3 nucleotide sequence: TGTGCCAGCAGTAAGTCGGTTCAGCCCCAGCATTTT.